This entry lists 16 T cell receptor beta chains sequenced from one sample in a study of early T cells in non-severe SARS-CoV-2 infection. MiXCR was run by TCRdb on the 5' RACE reads, yielding one entry per CDR3 protein. This sample carries nearly 110,000 distinct CDR3 sequences, over 8.5% of them seen once, and the ten largest clones take about 7.6%. Source material: whole blood. These receptors were collected from an adult who was a healthcare worker with PCR-confirmed SARS-CoV-2 infection or an uninfected control (not recorded which).

Concerning this clonotype: This may be a read error, as it is one base from a much larger clone. The chain couples TRBV5-4 to TRBJ2-3, with D possibly being TRBD2 (5 bases). Germline CDR1 is SGHNT and CDR2 is YYREEE (reference sequence). The CDR3 runs to 15 residues. The CDR3 nucleotides read TGTGCCAGCGGCTTGGACTCCGGGTTCACAGATACGCAGTATTTT. This encodes CASGLDSGFTDTQYF.

This clonotype came up many times. This rearrangement joins TRBV6-1 to TRBJ1-2; 7 positions agree with TRBD1. V was pared by 11 bases and J by 3 bases, with 9 bases of the junction left unmatched. The CDR3 totals 13 residues. CDR1 is MNHNS and CDR2 is SASEGT in the germline V gene. The CDR3 loop reads CAGTGTAYYGYTF. The CDR3 coding sequence is TGTGCCGGAACCGGGACAGCTTACTATGGCTACACCTTC.

This clonotype appeared many times. The chain carries TRBV28 and TRBJ2-7; D remains ambiguous. V was clipped by 3 bases and J by 0 bases, with 3 bases between them. In germline, CDR1 is MDHEN, CDR2 SYDVKM. This CDR3 is 12 amino acids long. The CDR3 region has the DNA TGTGCCAGCAGTTTCAACTCCTACGAGCAGTACTTC. It translates to CASSFNSYEQYF. Drawing the rest from reference TRBV28 and TRBJ2-7, the complete variable domain is DVKVTQSSRYLVKRTGEKVFLECVQDMDHENMFWYRQDPGLGLRLIYFSYDVKMKEKGDIPEGYSVSREKKERFSLILESASTNQTSMYLCASSFNSYEQYFGPGTRLTVT.

In its sample, this clonotype was seen a few times. The CDR3 DNA sequence: TGTGCCAGCGGAGACCAGGGGATGGACGAGCAGTACTTC. Translating gives CASGDQGMDEQYF. The rearrangement uses TRBV10-3 and TRBJ2-7; tentatively, D is TRBD1 (6 bases). The V and J ends lost 10 bases and 5 bases respectively, with 18 bases between them. This CDR3 has 13 amino acids. Looked up from germline, CDR1 is ENHRY and CDR2 is SYGVKD.

This clonotype appeared a few times. Its ends do not fully match the called genes, so a read error is possible. The chain recombines TRBV5-1 with TRBJ2-2; D possibly matches TRBD1 or TRBD2 (5 bases each). This CDR3 is built from 14 residues. Germline V lookup: CDR1 SGHRS, CDR2 YFSETQ. DNA for the CDR3: TGCGCTAGCAGGACCGGGACCAACACCGGGGAGCTGTTTTTT. Encoded protein: CASRTGTNTGELFF.

This clonotype was seen a few times. This chain links TRBV18 with TRBJ2-5; weak D call: TRBD1 (6 bases). The CDR3 is 16 amino acids. Germline CDR1 KGHSH, CDR2 LQKENI. The V gene lost 2 bases and the J gene lost 5 bases, with 18 bases spanning the gap. The CDR3 DNA is TGTGCCAGCTCACCAATGTCCAGCGGAAGGGGGGAGACCCAGTACTTC. It translates to CASSPMSSGRGETQYF. The full variable domain, with the rest looked up from reference TRBV18 and TRBJ2-5, is NAGVMQNPRHLVRRRGQEARLRCSPMKGHSHVYWYRQLPEEGLKFMVYLQKENIIDESGMPKERFSAEFPKEGPSILRIQQVVRGDSAAYFCASSPMSSGRGETQYFGPGTRLLVL.

The chain recombines TRBV3-1 with TRBJ2-5; 10 bases are shared with TRBD2. The V and J ends lost 1 base and 4 bases, in that order; junction bases with no gene match: 6. This CDR3 is 16 amino acids long. Germline lookup yields CDR1 LGHDT and CDR2 YNNKEL (reference sequence). CDR3 nucleotide sequence: TGTGCCAGCAGCCAAGGGATAGCGGGAGGCCCAGAGACCCAGTACTTC. Its translation is CASSQGIAGGPETQYF.

This clonotype was detected only a few times. The chain has TRBV6-1 and TRBJ2-2; tentatively, D is TRBD2 (6 bases). Trimming took off 6 bases at V and 6 bases at J, with 11 bases between the two ends. Looked up from germline, CDR1 is MNHNS and CDR2 is SASEGT. The CDR3 covers 13 residues. CDR3 protein: CASRDGEAGELFF. CDR3 DNA: TGTGCCAGCAGAGACGGGGAGGCCGGGGAGCTGTTTTTT.

This clonotype was observed a handful of times. This chain connects TRBV12-3 or TRBV12-4 to TRBJ2-1; TRBD2 aligns across 7 bases. This CDR3 is 15 amino acids long. The V segment lost 6 bases and the J segment 0 bases; nucleotides outside the gene matches: 5. Here the CDR3 reads CASSRGGSSYNEQFF. DNA for the CDR3: TGTGCCAGCAGCCGCGGGGGAAGCTCCTACAATGAGCAGTTCTTC.

The chain has TRBV4-3 and TRBJ2-1, with TRBD2 as a possible D gene (6 bases). Deletions cut 3 bases from V and 8 bases from J, with 11 bases between. This CDR3 has 13 residues. Looked up from germline, CDR1 is LGHNA and CDR2 is YSLEER. CDR3 coding DNA: TGCGCCAGCAGCCAGGATGGGACTTATGAGCAGTTCTTC. Translating gives CASSQDGTYEQFF.

In nucleotides, the CDR3 is TGTGCCAGCAGCTTAGGGACAGCCGAAGAGACCCAGTACTTC. Translated: CASSLGTAEETQYF. The chain joins TRBV7-9 to TRBJ2-5, with D perhaps matching TRBD1 (6 bases). This CDR3 is 14 amino acids long. V gave up 1 base and J gave up 3 bases, with 9 bases separating them. Germline loops: CDR1 SEHNR, CDR2 FQNEAQ (reference sequence).

This clonotype was detected a few times. The chain carries TRBV28 and TRBJ1-5; no clear D gene. The CDR3 is 14 residues long. V lost 3 bases, J lost 5 bases, and 11 bases lay in between. Germline CDR1 MDHEN, CDR2 SYDVKM. The CDR3 is CASSFEGVDQPQHF. CDR3 DNA: TGTGCCAGCAGTTTTGAGGGCGTAGATCAGCCCCAGCATTTT.

This clonotype was counted between two and nine times. V gene TRBV6-6 combines with J gene TRBJ2-3, with D unclear. The V end was cut by 7 bases, the J end by 4 bases, with 9 bases between. CDR1 is MNHNY and CDR2 is SVGAGI in the germline V gene (reference sequence). This CDR3 is built from 12 residues. This CDR3 reads CASTDLADTQYF. In DNA, the CDR3 is TGTGCCAGCACGGATCTAGCAGATACGCAGTATTTT.

This clonotype was counted many times. The V gene is TRBV29-1, the J gene TRBJ2-1; TRBD2 aligns across 12 bases. Unmatched junction bases numbered 7, after V lost 3 bases and J lost 10 bases. Looked up from germline, CDR1 is SQVTM and CDR2 is ANQGSEA. This CDR3 contains 14 residues. CDR3 in amino acids: CSVEASGRAGEQFF. The CDR3 nucleotides read TGCAGCGTTGAGGCTAGCGGGAGGGCCGGGGAGCAGTTCTTC.

In regard to this clonotype: One base away lies a much larger clone, so this may be a sequencing read error. The chain is built from TRBV3-1 and TRBJ2-1; 7 bases line up with TRBD2. The CDR3 spans 16 residues. The V segment lost 7 bases and the J segment 5 bases; nucleotides outside the gene matches: 14. Germline loops: CDR1 LGHDT, CDR2 YNNKEL (reference sequence). The CDR3 loop reads CASNRGGRPSNNEQFF. CDR3 sequence (DNA): TGTGCCAGCAATCGGGGAGGGAGGCCTTCCAACAATGAGCAGTTCTTC.

There are many counts of this clonotype. The rearrangement links TRBV5-6 to TRBJ1-2, with TRBD1 matching 10 bases. In germline, CDR1 is SGHDT, CDR2 YYEEEE. V lost 0 bases and J lost 4; bases outside the gene matches: 3. This CDR3 comprises 15 residues. The CDR3 spells CASSLERTGGYGYTF. In DNA form, the CDR3 reads TGTGCCAGCAGCTTGGAAAGGACAGGGGGCTATGGCTACACCTTC.